This section outlines one T cell receptor (beta chain) sequence together with its context. The sample is drawn from a study of shared clonotypes between healthy human individuals. CDR3 length: 15 amino acids. Trimming cost V 2 bases and J 4 bases, with 9 bases left between them. Germline assignment: CDR1 MNHEY and CDR2 SVGAGI. Produced via immunoSEQ multiplex PCR; TCRdb's table is partial and in-frame only. The table has some 2,100,000 clones, almost 96% seen once. CD4+ cells yielded CD45RA+ naive and CD45RA-negative memory subsets. Sample: naive CD4+ T cells sorted from blood. Subset: CD45RA+ positively selected. The rearrangement links TRBV6-5 to TRBJ2-6; D unresolved. The source is a man between 18 and 29 years old in good health. CDR3 DNA: TGTGCCAGCAGTTACCGGCAGGCCGGGGCCAACGTCCTGACTTTC. Its protein product is CASSYRQAGANVLTF.